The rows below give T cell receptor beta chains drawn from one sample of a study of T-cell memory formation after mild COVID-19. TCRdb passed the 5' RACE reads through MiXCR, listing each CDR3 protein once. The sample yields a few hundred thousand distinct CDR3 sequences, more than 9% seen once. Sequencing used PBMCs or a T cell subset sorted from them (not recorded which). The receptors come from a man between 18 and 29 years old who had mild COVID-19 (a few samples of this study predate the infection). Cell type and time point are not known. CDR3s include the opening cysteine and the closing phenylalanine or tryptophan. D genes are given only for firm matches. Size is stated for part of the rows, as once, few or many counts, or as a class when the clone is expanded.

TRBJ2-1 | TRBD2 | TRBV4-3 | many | TGCGCCAGCAGCCATCTGACGGGGGGATACAATGAGCAGTTCTTC | CASSHLTGGYNEQFF
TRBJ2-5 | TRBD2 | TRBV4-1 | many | TGCGCCAGCAGCTCCCTAGCGGGGGTGTCTCGGGTCCAGTACTTC | CASSSLAGVSRVQYF
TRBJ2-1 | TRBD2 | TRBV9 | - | TGTGCCAGCAGCGTAGTGGCTAGCGGGGCGGAGCAGTTCTTC | CASSVVASGAEQFF
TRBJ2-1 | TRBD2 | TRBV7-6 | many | TGTGCCAGCAGCTCTCCGAAGGGGCCGGGACTAGCTCTCTCCGAGCAGTTCTTC | CASSSPKGPGLALSEQFF
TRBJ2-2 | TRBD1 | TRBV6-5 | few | TGTGCCAGCAGGAGACAGGGGGCCGGGGAGCTGTTTTTT | CASRRQGAGELFF
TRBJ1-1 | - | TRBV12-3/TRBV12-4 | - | TGTGCCAGCAGTTCCCAGGGGAAGAACACTGAAGCTTTCTTT | CASSSQGKNTEAFF
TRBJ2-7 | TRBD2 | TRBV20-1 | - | TGCAGTGCTAGCCGACTAGCGGGGGGCTACGAGCAGTACTTC | CSASRLAGGYEQYF
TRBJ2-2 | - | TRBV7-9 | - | TGTGCCAGCAGCTTTAAGCTCAGGGATGGCCTCACCGGGGAGCTGTTTTTT | CASSFKLRDGLTGELFF
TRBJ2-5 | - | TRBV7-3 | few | TGTGCCAGCAGCCTCAGTCGGGGATCGGGTGAGACCCAGTACTTC | CASSLSRGSGETQYF
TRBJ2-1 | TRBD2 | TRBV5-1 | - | TGCGCCAGCAGCTTCCAGCGGGGGGGCGATGAGCAGTTCTTC | CASSFQRGGDEQFF
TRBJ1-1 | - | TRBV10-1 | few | TGCGCCAGCAGTGAGGAAAGGGAAACTGAAGCTTTCTTT | CASSEERETEAFF
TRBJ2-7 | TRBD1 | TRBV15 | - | TGTGCCACCAGCAGAATGGACAGGGGCCCCTACGAGCAGTACTTC | CATSRMDRGPYEQYF
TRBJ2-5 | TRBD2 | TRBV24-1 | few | TGTGCCACCAGTGACCCGGGACTAGCGGGAGAAGAGACCCAGTACTTC | CATSDPGLAGEETQYF
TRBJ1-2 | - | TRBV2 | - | TGTGCCAGCGGAGACTCCAGGGACTATGGCTACACCTTC | CASGDSRDYGYTF
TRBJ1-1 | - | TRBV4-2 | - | TGTGCCAGCAGCCAAGCACGCCTGAACACTGAAGCTTTCTTT | CASSQARLNTEAFF
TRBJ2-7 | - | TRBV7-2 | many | TGTGCCAGCAGCTTATCAGGCAGACCTTCCTACGAGCAGTACTTC | CASSLSGRPSYEQYF
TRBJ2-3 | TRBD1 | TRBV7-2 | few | TGTGCCAGCAGATTACAGGGGACTACGCAGTATTTT | CASRLQGTTQYF
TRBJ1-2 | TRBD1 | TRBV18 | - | TGTGCCAGCTCACCGGGACAGTCTAACTATGGCTACACCTTC | CASSPGQSNYGYTF
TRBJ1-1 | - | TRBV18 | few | TGTGCCAGCTCTGTGGATGGGGACACTGAAGCTTTCTTT | CASSVDGDTEAFF
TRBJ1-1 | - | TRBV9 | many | TGTGCCAGCAGCGTAGATTGGGGGGGGAACACTGAAGCTTTCTTT | CASSVDWGGNTEAFF
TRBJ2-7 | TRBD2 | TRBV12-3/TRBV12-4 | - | TGTGCCAGCAGTCCCCTCGCGGGGGACTACGAGCAGTACTTC | CASSPLAGDYEQYF
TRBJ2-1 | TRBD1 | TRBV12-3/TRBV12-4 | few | TGTGCCAGCAGTATTACAGGGGGAAATGAGCAGTTCTTC | CASSITGGNEQFF
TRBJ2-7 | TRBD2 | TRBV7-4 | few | TGTGCCAGCAGCCGCGAGCGGGGGTGCACCTACGAGCAGTACTTC | CASSRERGCTYEQYF
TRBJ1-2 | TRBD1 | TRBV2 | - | TGTGCCAGCAGTGACCCGGGACAGCGTTATGGCTACACCTTC | CASSDPGQRYGYTF
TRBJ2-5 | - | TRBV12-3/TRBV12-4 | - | TGTGCCAGCAGTCCCCAGGGATACGGGACCCAGTACTTC | CASSPQGYGTQYF
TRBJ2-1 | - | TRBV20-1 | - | TGCAGTGCGTTCCAACCAACGGGGGTAAATGAGCAGTTCTTC | CSAFQPTGVNEQFF
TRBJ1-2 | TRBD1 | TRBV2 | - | TGTGCCAGCAGTAGGACAGGGGGAAGTATCGGGTATGGCTACACCTTC | CASSRTGGSIGYGYTF
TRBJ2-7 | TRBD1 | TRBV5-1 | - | TGCGCCAGCAGCCTGGGACAGTACGAGCAGTACTTC | CASSLGQYEQYF
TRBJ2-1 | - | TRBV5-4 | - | TGTGCCAGCAGCTTGGACAGGGCTTATTACAATGAGCAGTTCTTC | CASSLDRAYYNEQFF
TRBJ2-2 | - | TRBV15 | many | TGTGCCACCAGCAGCCAGGGGTCCTCTCAATTTTTTACCGGGGAGCTGTTTTTT | CATSSQGSSQFFTGELFF
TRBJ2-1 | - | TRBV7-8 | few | TGTGCCAGCAGCTCGGAAAGGGTTCTACCAAGGAATGAGCAGTTCTTC | CASSSERVLPRNEQFF
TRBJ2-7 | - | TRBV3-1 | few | TGTGCCAGCAGCCTTTCACCGCAGGGCCGGAGCGAGCAGTACTTC | CASSLSPQGRSEQYF
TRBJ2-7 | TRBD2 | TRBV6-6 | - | TGTGCCAGCAGTTACTCCGGGACTAGCGGGGGGTTCTACGAGCAGTACTTC | CASSYSGTSGGFYEQYF
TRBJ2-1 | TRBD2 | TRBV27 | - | TGTGCCAGTAAACCTAGCGGGGGAAATGAGCAGTTCTTC | CASKPSGGNEQFF
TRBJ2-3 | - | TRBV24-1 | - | TGTGCCACCAGTGACCCCCGGGTGGGCACAGATACGCAGTATTTT | CATSDPRVGTDTQYF
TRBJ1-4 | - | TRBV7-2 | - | TGTGCCAGCAGCTTAGTTTCCGGATTTAATGAAAAACTGTTTTTT | CASSLVSGFNEKLFF
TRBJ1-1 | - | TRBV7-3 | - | TGTGCCAGCAGCTTAAGTAAGGGGGACACTGAAGCTTTCTTT | CASSLSKGDTEAFF
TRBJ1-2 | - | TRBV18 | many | TGTGCCAGCTCACCTGACACGACAGGAGGGAACGCCTATGGCTACACCTTC | CASSPDTTGGNAYGYTF
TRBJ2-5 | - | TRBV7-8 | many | TGTGCCAGCAGCTTAGTCCCCTGGGGGATCCAAGAGACCCAGTACTTC | CASSLVPWGIQETQYF